This TCR beta chain was retrieved from a study of siplizumab effects on memory and regulatory T cells. Data came from immunoSEQ multiplex PCR; TCRdb stores just in-frame clones and leaves some out. This table has about 85,000 clones, 95% appearing once. Notes on this clone: Antigen specificity is unknown.

Trimming took 6 bases from V and 3 from J; bases not matched to a gene: 9. CDR3 length: 15 amino acids. CDR1 is MNHNS and CDR2 is SASEGT in the germline V gene. General study findings and limits: Proliferating CD4+ or CD8+ clones, roughly 80-96% of them, lacked an assignable naive or memory phenotype. A significant reduction in alloreactive sequences traceable to unstimulated CD4+ memory cells was produced by siplizumab.

This TCR derives from a human donor in good health. The gene calls are TRBV6-1 and TRBJ2-7; the match to TRBD2 covers 9 bases. The material sequenced was CD8+ T cells sorted from blood. The CDR3 coding sequence is TGTGCCAGCAGGTGGGTAGCGGGAGAAGGCTACGAGCAGTACTTC. Translated: CASRWVAGEGYEQYF.